The clone carrying this TCR beta chain has a single count. Antigen specificity is unknown. This entry is derived from a study of cytomegalovirus exposure and HLA in healthy donors. Findings and limits, study-wide: Cytomegalovirus-associated status was assigned to 150 to 200 TCR beta chains. According to a subsequent analysis, TCR clusters identified in the first cohort showed a tendency to co-occur across the 120 or so validation repertoires. Confirmation was obtained in vitro that a few CMV-associated chains are specific for CMV antigens.

Libraries were prepared by immunoSEQ multiplex PCR; TCRdb keeps only in-frame clonotypes and omits some of them. The data show 90,000 to 130,000 clones, approximately 96% seen once. Trimming cost V 2 bases and J 4 bases, with 9 bases left between them. CDR1 is MNHEY and CDR2 is SMNVEV in the germline V gene (reference sequence). The CDR3 loop spans 14 amino acids. The material sequenced was PBMCs. The sequence was collected from a woman aged 18-29 years in good health and CMV-seronegative. V gene TRBV27 combines with J gene TRBJ1-3; possible D gene TRBD1, 6 bases. The CDR3 here is CASSLTGPGNTIYF. The CDR3 coding sequence is TGTGCCAGCAGTTTAACAGGGCCGGGAAACACCATATATTTT.